This TCR beta chain is drawn from a study of T cell responses to AZD1222 COVID-19 vaccine (dated by TCRdb to 2020 to 2023). In the study overall: AZD1222 recipients given second doses at about 4 weeks or at about 12 weeks were pooled, since spike-specific TCR depth and breadth were not found to differ between the two schedules. A total of 233 trial participants underwent TCR sequencing, of whom 200 to 220 had received two doses of AZD1222 and approximately 26 had received two doses of the MenACWY control vaccine. Trial participants were enrolled by age into 18-55, 56-69 and 70-plus year subgroups, with 148, 28 and 57 TCR-sequenced participants respectively.

The CDR3 regions of human TCRbeta chains were subjected to immunosequencing. For the original study's pipeline: Repertoire TCRs were checked for matches against a reference library of SARS-CoV-2-specific TCRs that had been generated using the MIRA antigen-specificity platform. Breadth was defined as the fraction of unique TCRs that were SARS-CoV-2-associated. Depth was defined as the fraction of total T cells that were SARS-CoV-2-associated. Using the MIRA data, each spike-specific TCR was mapped to the spike region that the TCR reacts to and placed in a CD4 or CD8 class. Log10-transformed breadth and depth values were compared by one-way ANOVA with Sidak's multiple comparisons tests. Held by TCRdb, this immuneACCESS table contains in-frame sequences only and omits some clones. Under half of the omission traces to an unresolved V gene where checked; the cause of the rest is unknown. Clone size and V and J calls were adopted from that table, with D and trimming inferred from the DNA. The sample table contains 130,000 to 150,000 clones; only one count was recorded for around 91% of them. The ten largest clones add up to 5.2% of the sample.

Turning to this clone: Its antigen target is currently unknown. Base qualities were left out, and no much larger clone turns up one base away.

According to the study, the label for this sample's time point signals: baseline before first vaccination. Vaccinee samples were obtained from the UK trials COV001 and COV002, which included a single-blind randomized controlled phase 2/3 trial of AZD1222 (ChAdOx1 nCoV-19) in healthy adults. For TCRbeta chain sequencing, PBMC samples were collected from trial participants at day 0 and at day 28 after the second dose. Study-level results and caveats: Conclusions about previously exposed vaccinees were limited because only six AZD1222 recipients were SARS-CoV-2 seropositive at baseline. Reportedly, almost half of the unique spike-specific TCRs recognized epitopes lying outside the regions that are mutated in the B.1.351 and B.1.1.7 variants. The 56-69-year group was small, and its depth increase did not reach significance, likely because of low power. No day 14 peak-response samples were available, so repertoires were characterized only after the peak T cell response. Vaccine-associated CD4 TCRs spanned the whole spike protein, with dominant responses in regions 160-218 and 743-854. Spike-specific TCR breadth and depth rose significantly after two AZD1222 doses compared with day 0 and with MenACWY recipients. Most participants were white British and females outnumbered males, and the authors suggested that clonal diversity may have been underestimated.

The sample in question was peripheral blood, obtained on day 0 of AZD1222 vaccination. This sequence originates from an adult in good health.

The CDR3 amino acid sequence is: CATSDFVRGTDTQYF. The nucleotides read TGTGCCACCAGTGATTTTGTGAGGGGCACAGATACGCAGTATTTT. Here the chain combines TRBV24-1 and TRBJ2-3, with TRBD2 as a weak D call on 5 bases. CDR3 length: 15 amino acids, cysteine to phenylalanine. Only CDR3 DNA remains: 45 bases, in frame from the first base. Cut back by 1 base and 1 base, the V and J ends lie 8 bases apart. From a lookup of the germline V gene, CDR1 and CDR2 are KGHDR and SFDVKD.